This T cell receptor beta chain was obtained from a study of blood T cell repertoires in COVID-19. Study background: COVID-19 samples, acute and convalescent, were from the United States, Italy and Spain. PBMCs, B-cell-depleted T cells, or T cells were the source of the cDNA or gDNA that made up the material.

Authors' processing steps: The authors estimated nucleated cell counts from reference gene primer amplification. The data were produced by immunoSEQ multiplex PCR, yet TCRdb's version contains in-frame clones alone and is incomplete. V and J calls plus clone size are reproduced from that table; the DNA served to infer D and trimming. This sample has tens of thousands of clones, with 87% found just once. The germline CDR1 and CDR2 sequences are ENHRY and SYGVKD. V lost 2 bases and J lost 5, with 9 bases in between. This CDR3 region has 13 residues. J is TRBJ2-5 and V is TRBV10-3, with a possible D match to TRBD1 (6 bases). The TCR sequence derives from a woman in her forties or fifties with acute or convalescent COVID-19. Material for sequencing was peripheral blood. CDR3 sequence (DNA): TGTGCCATCAGTGAGACAGGGCAGGAGACCCAGTACTTC. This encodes CAISETGQETQYF.